This TCR beta chain was captured by sequencing in a study of blood T cell repertoires in COVID-19. Trimming removed 1 base from V and 0 bases from J; junction bases left unmatched: 14. The germline gives CDR1 SGHAT, CDR2 FQNNGV. The length of the CDR3 is 19 residues. Per the original data handling: Reference gene primer amplification yielded estimated nucleated cell counts. Only in-frame clones appear in the TCRdb table, and some are missing; sequencing was by immunoSEQ multiplex PCR. The V and J calls and clone size are taken from that table; D and trimming were inferred from the DNA. The top ten clones hold around 32% of a sample with around 100,000 clones, 75% to 90% of them seen once.

J is TRBJ2-7 and V is TRBV11-2; 8 positions agree with TRBD1. The sequencing sample was made of peripheral blood. The source is a woman of 80 years or more with acute or convalescent COVID-19. In DNA, the CDR3 is TGTGCCAGCAGCTTAGGGGGGCTAGACAGGGGCTACCGCTCCTACGAGCAGTACTTC. Translating it yields CASSLGGLDRGYRSYEQYF.